The clone carrying this T cell receptor beta chain was recorded a few times. Seattle's cohort entered during active infection and was followed longitudinally. Assay used: immunoSEQ multiplex PCR; TCRdb lists only in-frame clones, some missing. The table records about 160,000 clones, roughly 80% of them present only once. This sample was taken from a study of blood T cell repertoires in COVID-19. The sequenced material came from peripheral blood. The receptor comes from a woman aged 40 to 50 with COVID-19, enrolled during active disease.

The CDR3 spells CASSTGLAGGNDPTDTQYF. The CDR3, as DNA: TGCGCCAGCAGCACAGGACTAGCGGGGGGAAATGATCCAACAGATACGCAGTATTTT. V and J are TRBV4-1 and TRBJ2-3, with 14 bases aligning to TRBD2. The CDR3 is 19 amino acids. Per germline, CDR1 MGHRA and CDR2 YSYEKL. V trimming: 5 bases; J trimming: 3 bases; junction bases outside the gene matches: 13.